These 10 T cell receptor beta chains were sequenced from one sample in a study of Tregs in tolerant kidney transplant recipients (dated by TCRdb to between 2018 and 2021). Receptors were amplified or captured by the immunoSEQ multiplex PCR assay. TCRdb retrieved this table from immuneACCESS and kept in-frame rearrangements only. Not all clones are present; in checked studies, unresolved V genes account for under half, and no reason is known for the remainder. The sample's table covers about 23,000 clones. Roughly 3.7% of the sample rests with the top ten. The intended sense of this specimen's time point label: 6 months after combined kidney and bone marrow transplant. The transplants used related donors with nonmyeloablative bone marrow transplantation, and mixed chimerism in the human trials was transient. The specimen comprised CD4+ T cells from blood (PBMCs), sampled 6 months after the transplant. These receptors originate from a human patient who received a combined kidney and bone marrow transplant. After a transplant, not all T cells may be the patient's own; some may come from the graft donor.

With regard to this clone: The read ends 3 residues before the CDR3 terminus; that terminus is restored from the germline J gene. The gene calls are TRBV30 and TRBJ1-3; TRBD1 is a possible D gene (5 bases). The germline V gene has CDR1 GTSNPN and CDR2 SVGIG (reference sequence). This CDR3 has 11 residues. The V and J ends lost 8 bases and 7 bases respectively, with 12 bases between them. CDR3 region: CAGAARNTIYF. The DNA read from the CDR3 is TGTGCCGGGGCCGCGCGGAACACC.

Concerning this clone itself: The read comes to an end 3 residues before the CDR3 does, leaving the germline J gene to fill in the end. The chain carries TRBV6-1 and TRBJ2-2; possibly TRBD2 for D (7 bases). CDR3 length: 16 residues. The germline CDR1 and CDR2 sequences are MNHNS and SASEGT. Trimming left V 1 base short and J 4 bases short, with 13 bases between. CDR3 bases read: TGTGCCAGCAGTGAAGTCTGGGGGGGCCCCACCGGGGAG. As protein: CASSEVWGGPTGE. The whole CDR3 protein reads CASSEVWGGPTGELFF.

CDR3 amino acids: CASSLRLGLAYEQYF. The sequenced part of the CDR3 DNA is TGTGCCAGCAGCCTAAGGTTGGGACTAGCTTACGAG. The chain carries TRBV7-2 and TRBJ2-7; 9 bases align to TRBD2. The CDR3 is cut off 3 residues early in the read; its end comes from the germline J gene. Unmatched junction bases numbered 9, after V lost 5 bases and J lost 4 bases. Germline V gene sequence: CDR1 SGHTA, CDR2 FQGNSA. The CDR3 runs to 15 residues.

Details on this clone: With the read ending 3 residues before the CDR3 end, the germline J gene is used to fill in that end. This rearrangement joins TRBV7-7 to TRBJ2-1; the match to TRBD2 covers 7 bases. Germline CDR1 SSHAT, CDR2 FNYEAQ (reference sequence). The V gene end was trimmed by 5 bases and the J gene end by 5 bases; junction bases not matched to a gene: 3. There are 13 residues in the CDR3. The CDR3 is CASSLTSDNEQFF. The sequenced part of the CDR3 DNA is TGTGCCAGCAGCCTTACTAGCGACAATGAG.

Notes on this clone: The read terminates 3 residues before the CDR3 end, so the remaining end is supplied by the germline J gene. V gene TRBV30 combines with J gene TRBJ2-3, with D possibly being TRBD2 (6 bases). The germline gives CDR1 GTSNPN, CDR2 SVGIG (reference sequence). The CDR3 runs 15 residues. Trimming pared 0 bases from V and 2 bases from J, leaving 12 bases between. The CDR3: CAWSVGSGPTDTQYF. The DNA read from the CDR3 is TGTGCCTGGAGTGTGGGTAGCGGCCCCACAGATACG.

As for this clone: The missing CDR3 end, 3 residues past where the read stops, is filled in from the germline J gene. The chain has TRBV20-1 and TRBJ2-3; TRBD2 is a possible D gene (5 bases). Germline V gene sequence: CDR1 DFQATT, CDR2 SNEGSKA (reference sequence). The CDR3 runs to 13 residues. The V end was cut by 5 bases, the J end by 0 bases, with 9 bases between. The CDR3 loop reads CSAPRTSTDTQYF. The sequenced CDR3 bases are TGCAGTGCTCCTCGGACTAGCACAGATACG.

The CDR3 reads CSARGAAEAYEQYF. CDR3 DNA, as far as it was read: TGCAGTGCTAGAGGGGCAGCGGAGGCCTACGAG. The chain recombines TRBV20-1 with TRBJ2-7; D might be TRBD2 (5 bases). The read ends 3 residues before the CDR3 terminus; that terminus is restored from the germline J gene. This CDR3 has 14 amino acids. Germline V gene sequence: CDR1 DFQATT, CDR2 SNEGSKA (reference sequence). With 1 base removed from V and 2 bases from J, the gap between germline ends came to 12 bases.

About this clone itself: The CDR3 extends 3 residues past the end of the read, so its final part is completed from the germline J gene. The chain uses TRBV19 and TRBJ1-2, with a possible D match to TRBD1 (5 bases). Trimming shortened V by 3 bases and J by 4 bases, and 9 bases separated the two germline ends. The CDR3 contains 13 residues. Germline-derived CDR1 and CDR2 are LNHDA and SQIVND (reference sequence). The CDR3 reads CASSIVGGYGYTF. Incomplete CDR3 DNA: TGTGCCAGTAGTATTGTGGGGGGCTATGGC.

About this clone itself: Read data end 3 residues before the CDR3 end; the end is taken from the germline J gene. The chain employs TRBV18 and TRBJ2-5; 7 bases are a match to TRBD1. V lost 2 bases, J lost 5 bases, and 14 bases stayed unmatched. Germline V gene data show CDR1 as KGHSH and CDR2 as LQKENI. This CDR3 has 17 amino acids. CDR3 protein: CASSPGQGVALGETQYF. The covered CDR3 bases are TGTGCCAGCTCACCAGGCCAGGGGGTGGCCTTAGGGGAGACC.

Of note for this clone: Sequencing ends 3 residues short of the CDR3 end; the germline J gene provides the rest. The chain uses TRBV19 and TRBJ2-2, with D hard to call. The CDR3 contains 15 residues. Trimming pared 7 bases from V and 0 bases from J, leaving 12 bases between. In germline, CDR1 is LNHDA, CDR2 SQIVND (reference sequence). The CDR3 bases that were read are TGTGCCAGTATCCCCAGGAGCACGAACACCGGGGAG. As protein: CASIPRSTNTGE. In full, the CDR3 reads CASIPRSTNTGELFF.